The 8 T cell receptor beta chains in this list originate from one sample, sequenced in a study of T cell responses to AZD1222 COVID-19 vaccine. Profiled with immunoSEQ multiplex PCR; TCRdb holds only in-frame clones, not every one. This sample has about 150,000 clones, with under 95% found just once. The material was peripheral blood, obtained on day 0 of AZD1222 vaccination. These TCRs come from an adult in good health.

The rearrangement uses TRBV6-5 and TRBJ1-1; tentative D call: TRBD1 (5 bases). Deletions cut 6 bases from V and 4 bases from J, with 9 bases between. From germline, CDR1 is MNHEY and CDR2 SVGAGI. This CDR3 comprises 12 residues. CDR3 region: CASRRGVTEAFF. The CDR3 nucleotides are TGTGCCAGCAGGAGGGGCGTCACTGAAGCTTTCTTT.

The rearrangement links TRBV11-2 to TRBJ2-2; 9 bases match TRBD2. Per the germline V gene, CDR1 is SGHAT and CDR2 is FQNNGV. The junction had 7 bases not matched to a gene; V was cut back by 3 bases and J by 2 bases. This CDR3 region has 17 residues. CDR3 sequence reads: CASSFPRLAANTGELFF. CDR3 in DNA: TGTGCCAGCAGCTTCCCGCGACTAGCGGCTAACACCGGGGAGCTGTTTTTT. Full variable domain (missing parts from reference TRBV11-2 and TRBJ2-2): EAGVAQSPRYKIIEKRQSVAFWCNPISGHATLYWYQQILGQGPKLLIQFQNNGVVDDSQLPKDRFSAERLKGVDSTLKIQPAKLEDSAVYLCASSFPRLAANTGELFFGEGSRLTVL.

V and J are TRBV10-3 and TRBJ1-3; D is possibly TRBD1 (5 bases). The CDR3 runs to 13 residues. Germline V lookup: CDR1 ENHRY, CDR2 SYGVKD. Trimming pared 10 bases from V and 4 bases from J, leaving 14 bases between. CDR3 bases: TGTGCCAGCAGGGAGTTTGGGGGAAACACCATATATTTT. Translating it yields CASREFGGNTIYF.

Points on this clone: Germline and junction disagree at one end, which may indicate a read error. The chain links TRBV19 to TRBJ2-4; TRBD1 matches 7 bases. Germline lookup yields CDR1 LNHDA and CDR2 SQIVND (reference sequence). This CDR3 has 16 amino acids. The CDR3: CASSVDRVPAKNIQYF. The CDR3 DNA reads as TGTGCCAGTAGTGTAGACAGGGTTCCCGCCAAAAACATTCAGTACTTC.

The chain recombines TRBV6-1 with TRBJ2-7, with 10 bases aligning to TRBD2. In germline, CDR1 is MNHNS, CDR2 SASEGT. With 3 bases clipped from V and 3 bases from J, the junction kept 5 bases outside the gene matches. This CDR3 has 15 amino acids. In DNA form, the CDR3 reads TGTGCCAGCAGTGACAGACTAGCGGGCCGCTACGAGCAGTACTTC. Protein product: CASSDRLAGRYEQYF.

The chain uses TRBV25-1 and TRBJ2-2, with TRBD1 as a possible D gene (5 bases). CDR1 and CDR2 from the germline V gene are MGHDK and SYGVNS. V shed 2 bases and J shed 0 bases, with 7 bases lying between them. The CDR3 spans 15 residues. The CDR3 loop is CASSEHRPNTGELFF. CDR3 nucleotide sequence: TGTGCCAGCAGTGAACACAGGCCGAACACCGGGGAGCTGTTTTTT.

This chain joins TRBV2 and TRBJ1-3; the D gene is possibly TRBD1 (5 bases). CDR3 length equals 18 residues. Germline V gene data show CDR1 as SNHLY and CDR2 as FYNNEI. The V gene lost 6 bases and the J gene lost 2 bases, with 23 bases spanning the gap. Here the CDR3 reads CASSDPRGDPSPGNTIYF. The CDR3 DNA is TGTGCCAGCAGCGATCCACGGGGGGACCCCTCTCCTGGAAACACCATATATTTT.

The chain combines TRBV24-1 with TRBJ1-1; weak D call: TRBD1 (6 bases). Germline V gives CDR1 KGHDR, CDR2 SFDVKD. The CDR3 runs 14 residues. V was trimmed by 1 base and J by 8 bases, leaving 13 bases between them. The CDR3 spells CATSDFLTTGEAFF. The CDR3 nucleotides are TGTGCCACCAGTGATTTTTTGACAACAGGGGAAGCTTTCTTT.